This TCR beta chain is from a study of T cell responses to AZD1222 COVID-19 vaccine. About the research overall: Pooling covered second doses at about 4 or about 12 weeks.

The method was immunoSEQ multiplex PCR; TCRdb's version includes in-frame clones alone and lacks a portion of them. The sample consists of about 100,000 clones, roughly 90% of them appearing once. CDR3 length: 15 residues. Trimming took off 2 bases at V and 3 bases at J, with 13 bases between the two ends. Germline-derived CDR1 and CDR2 are MNHEY and SMNVEV (reference sequence). Findings and limits, study-wide: The donor cohort was predominantly white British with a female majority, and clonal diversity may have been underestimated. Regions 160-218 and 743-854 dominated among vaccine-associated CD4 TCRs spanning spike. Only 5 or 6 individuals given AZD1222 were seropositive at baseline.

In the case of this clone: Its specificity is unknown.

Sequencing used peripheral blood, obtained on day 0 of AZD1222 vaccination. The receptor's source is an adult in good health. The chain has TRBV27 and TRBJ1-1; no clear D. The CDR3 spells CASSLRHPGDTEAFF. The CDR3 DNA is TGTGCCAGCAGTTTAAGACACCCCGGAGACACTGAAGCTTTCTTT.